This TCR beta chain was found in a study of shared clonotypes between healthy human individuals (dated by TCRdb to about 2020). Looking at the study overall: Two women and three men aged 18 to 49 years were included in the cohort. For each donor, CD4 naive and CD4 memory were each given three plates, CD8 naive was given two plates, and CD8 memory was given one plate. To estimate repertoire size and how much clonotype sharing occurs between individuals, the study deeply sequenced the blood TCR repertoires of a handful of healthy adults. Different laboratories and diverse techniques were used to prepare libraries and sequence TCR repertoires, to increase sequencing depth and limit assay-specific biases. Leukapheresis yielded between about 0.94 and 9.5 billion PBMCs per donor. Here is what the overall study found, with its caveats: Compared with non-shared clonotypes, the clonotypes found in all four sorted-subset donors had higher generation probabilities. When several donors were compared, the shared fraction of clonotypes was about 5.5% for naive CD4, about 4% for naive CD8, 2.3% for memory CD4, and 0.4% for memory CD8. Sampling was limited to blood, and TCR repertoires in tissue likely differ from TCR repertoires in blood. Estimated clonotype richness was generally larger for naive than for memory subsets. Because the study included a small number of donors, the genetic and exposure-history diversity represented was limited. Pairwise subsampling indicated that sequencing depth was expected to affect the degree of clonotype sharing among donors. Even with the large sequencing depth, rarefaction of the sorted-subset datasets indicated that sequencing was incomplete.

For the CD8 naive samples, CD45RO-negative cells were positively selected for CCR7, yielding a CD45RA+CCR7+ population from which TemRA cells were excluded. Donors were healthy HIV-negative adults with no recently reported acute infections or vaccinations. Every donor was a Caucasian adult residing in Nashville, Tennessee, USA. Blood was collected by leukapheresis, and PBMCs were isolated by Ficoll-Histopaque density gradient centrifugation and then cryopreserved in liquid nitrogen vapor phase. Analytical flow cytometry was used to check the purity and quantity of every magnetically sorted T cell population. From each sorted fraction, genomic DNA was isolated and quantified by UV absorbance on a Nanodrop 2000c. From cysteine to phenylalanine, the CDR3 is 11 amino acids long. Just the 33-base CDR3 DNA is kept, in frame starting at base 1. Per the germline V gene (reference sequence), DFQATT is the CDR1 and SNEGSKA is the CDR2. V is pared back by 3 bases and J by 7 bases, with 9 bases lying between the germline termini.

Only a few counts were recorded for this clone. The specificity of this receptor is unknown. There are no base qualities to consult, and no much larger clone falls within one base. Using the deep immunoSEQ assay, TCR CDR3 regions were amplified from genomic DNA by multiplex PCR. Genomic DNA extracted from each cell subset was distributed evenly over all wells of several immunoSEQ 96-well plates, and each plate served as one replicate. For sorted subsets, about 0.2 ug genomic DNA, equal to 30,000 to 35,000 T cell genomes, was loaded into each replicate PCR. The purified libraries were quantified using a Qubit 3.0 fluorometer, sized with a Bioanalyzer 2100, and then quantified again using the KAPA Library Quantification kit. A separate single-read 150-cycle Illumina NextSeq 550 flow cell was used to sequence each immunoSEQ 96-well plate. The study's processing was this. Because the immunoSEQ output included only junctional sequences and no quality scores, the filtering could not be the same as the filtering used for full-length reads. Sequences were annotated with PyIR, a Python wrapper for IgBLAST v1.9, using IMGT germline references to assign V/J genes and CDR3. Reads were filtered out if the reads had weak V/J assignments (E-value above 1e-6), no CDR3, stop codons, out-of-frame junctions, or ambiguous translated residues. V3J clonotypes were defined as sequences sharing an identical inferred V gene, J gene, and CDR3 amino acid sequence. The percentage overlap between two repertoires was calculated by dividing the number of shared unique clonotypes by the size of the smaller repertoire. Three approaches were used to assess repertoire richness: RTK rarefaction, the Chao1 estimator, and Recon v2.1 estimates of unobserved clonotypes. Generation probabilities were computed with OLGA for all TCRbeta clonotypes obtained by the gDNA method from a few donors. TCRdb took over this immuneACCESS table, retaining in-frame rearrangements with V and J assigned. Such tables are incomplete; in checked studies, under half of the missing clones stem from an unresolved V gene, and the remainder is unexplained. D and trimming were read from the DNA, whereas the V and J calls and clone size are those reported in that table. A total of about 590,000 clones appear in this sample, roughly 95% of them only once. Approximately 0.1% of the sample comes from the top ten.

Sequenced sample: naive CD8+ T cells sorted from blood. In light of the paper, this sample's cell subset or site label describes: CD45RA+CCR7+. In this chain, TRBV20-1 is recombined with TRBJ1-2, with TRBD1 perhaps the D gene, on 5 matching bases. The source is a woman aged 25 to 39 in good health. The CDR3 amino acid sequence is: CSASWGSGYTF. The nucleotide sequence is TGCAGTGCTAGTTGGGGCTCTGGCTACACCTTC.